The TCR beta chain described here comes from a study of blood T cell repertoires in COVID-19. Study-wide context: There were acute and convalescent COVID-19 samples, and they came from the United States, Italy and Spain. T cells, B-cell-depleted T cells, or PBMCs supplied cDNA or gDNA.

The CDR3 is 17 amino acids. CDR1 is ENHRY and CDR2 is SYGVKD in the germline V gene. The V end was cut by 7 bases, the J end by 7 bases, with 26 bases between. The assay was immunoSEQ multiplex PCR, and TCRdb's table has in-frame clones only and misses some. The sample yields hundreds of thousands of clones, more than 75% seen once. This TCR was recovered from a woman aged 40 to 50 who had recovered from COVID-19. Sequenced sample: peripheral blood. J is TRBJ1-5 and V is TRBV10-3; weak D call: TRBD1 (5 bases). The CDR3 coding sequence is TGTGCCATCACGGCCCTCCCCAGCACCAGGGCGGGACAGCCCCAGCATTTT. It codes for CAITALPSTRAGQPQHF.